The clone carrying this TCR beta chain has at least ten counts. Antigen specificity is unknown. Germline-derived CDR1 and CDR2 are SGHRS and YFSETQ. This CDR3 contains 15 residues. Trimming removed 1 base from V and 1 base from J, with 8 bases in between. The sample comes from a study of T-cell reconstitution after alpha-beta-depleted transplantation in children. Overall study findings and caveats: Some patients owed their high day-60 TCRbeta diversity to surviving recipient T cells and thymic progenitors. The main origin of T-cell counts and diversity one year after transplant was newly produced T cells.

Using unique molecular identifiers, the investigators prepared the TCRbeta library. From the PCR reads, TCRdb called clonotypes with MiXCR, one entry per CDR3 protein. Of a few hundred thousand distinct CDR3 sequences listed, 25% to 30% are singletons. J is TRBJ2-2 and V is TRBV5-1, with D perhaps TRBD1 (6 bases). The source of this sequence is a boy younger than two with Wiskott-Aldrich syndrome, due to receive a stem cell transplant. Sequencing used PBMCs, obtained before TCRalphabeta/CD19-depleted stem cell transplant. The CDR3 is CASSLTGKNTGELFF. The DNA of the CDR3 is TGCGCCAGCAGCTTGACAGGGAAGAACACCGGGGAGCTGTTTTTT.